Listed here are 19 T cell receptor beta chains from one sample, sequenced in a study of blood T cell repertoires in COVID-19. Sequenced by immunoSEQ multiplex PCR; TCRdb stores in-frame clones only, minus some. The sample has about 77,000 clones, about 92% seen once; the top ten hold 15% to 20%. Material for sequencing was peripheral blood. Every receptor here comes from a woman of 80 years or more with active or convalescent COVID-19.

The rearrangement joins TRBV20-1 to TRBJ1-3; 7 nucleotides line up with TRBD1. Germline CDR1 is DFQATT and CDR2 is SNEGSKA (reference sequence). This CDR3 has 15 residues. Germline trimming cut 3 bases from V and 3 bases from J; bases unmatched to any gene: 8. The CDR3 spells CSASSPRQGGNTIYF. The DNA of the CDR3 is TGCAGTGCTAGTAGCCCCCGACAGGGTGGAAACACCATATATTTT.

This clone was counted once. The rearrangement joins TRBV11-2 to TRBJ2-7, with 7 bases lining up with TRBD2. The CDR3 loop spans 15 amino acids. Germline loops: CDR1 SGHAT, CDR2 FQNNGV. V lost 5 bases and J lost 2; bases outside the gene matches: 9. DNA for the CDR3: TGTGCCAGCAGCCCTTGGGGGGGAGGGACCTACGAGCAGTACTTC. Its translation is CASSPWGGGTYEQYF.

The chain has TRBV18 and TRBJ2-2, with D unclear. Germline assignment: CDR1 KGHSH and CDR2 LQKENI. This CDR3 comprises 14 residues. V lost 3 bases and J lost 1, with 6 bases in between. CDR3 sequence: CASSPNLNTGELFF. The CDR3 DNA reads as TGTGCCAGCTCACCTAATCTGAACACCGGGGAGCTGTTTTTT.

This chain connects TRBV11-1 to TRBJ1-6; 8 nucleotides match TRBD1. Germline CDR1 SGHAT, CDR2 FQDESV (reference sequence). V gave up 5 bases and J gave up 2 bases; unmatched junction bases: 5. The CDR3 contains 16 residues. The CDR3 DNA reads TGTGCCAGCAGCCGGACAGGGAATGCCTATAATTCACCCCTCCACTTT. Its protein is CASSRTGNAYNSPLHF.

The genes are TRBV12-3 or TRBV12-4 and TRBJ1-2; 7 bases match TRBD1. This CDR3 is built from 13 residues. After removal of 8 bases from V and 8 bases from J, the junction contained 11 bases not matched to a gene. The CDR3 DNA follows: TGTGCCAGCGGACAGGCAAGCGCGCGAGGCTACACCTTC. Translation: CASGQASARGYTF.

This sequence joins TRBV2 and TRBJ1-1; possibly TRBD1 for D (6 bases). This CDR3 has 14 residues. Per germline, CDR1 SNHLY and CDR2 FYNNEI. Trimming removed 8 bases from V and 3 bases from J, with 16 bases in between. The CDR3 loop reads CASEGNRAHTEAFF. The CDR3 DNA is TGTGCCAGCGAGGGGAACAGGGCCCACACTGAAGCTTTCTTT. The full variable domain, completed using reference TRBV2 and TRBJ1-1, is EPEVTQTPSHQVTQMGQEVILRCVPISNHLYFYWYRQILGQKVEFLVSFYNNEISEKSEIFDDQFSVERPDGSNFTLKIRSTKLEDSAMYFCASEGNRAHTEAFFGQGTRLTVV.

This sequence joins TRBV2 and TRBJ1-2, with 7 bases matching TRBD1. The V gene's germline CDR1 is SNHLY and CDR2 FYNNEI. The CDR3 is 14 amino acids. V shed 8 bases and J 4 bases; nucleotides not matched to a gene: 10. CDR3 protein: CASRYQTGRYGYTF. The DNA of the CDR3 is TGTGCCAGCCGATATCAGACAGGGCGCTATGGCTACACCTTC.

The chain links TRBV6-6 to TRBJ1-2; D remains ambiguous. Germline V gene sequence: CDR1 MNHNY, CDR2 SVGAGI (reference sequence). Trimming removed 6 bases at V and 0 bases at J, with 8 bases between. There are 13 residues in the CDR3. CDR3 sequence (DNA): TGTGCCAGCAGGCGGTCCACTAACTATGGCTACACCTTC. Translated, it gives CASRRSTNYGYTF.

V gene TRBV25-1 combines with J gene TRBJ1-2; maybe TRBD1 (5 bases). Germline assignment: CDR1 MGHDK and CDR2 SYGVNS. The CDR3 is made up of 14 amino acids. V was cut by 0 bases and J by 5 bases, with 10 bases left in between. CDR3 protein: CASSEYLGGYGYTF. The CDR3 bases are TGTGCCAGCAGTGAATATCTGGGGGGTTATGGCTACACCTTC.

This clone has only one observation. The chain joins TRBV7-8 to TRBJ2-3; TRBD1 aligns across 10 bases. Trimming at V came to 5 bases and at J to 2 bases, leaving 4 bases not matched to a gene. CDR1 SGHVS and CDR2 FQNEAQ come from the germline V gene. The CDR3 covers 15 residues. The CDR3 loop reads CASSPGTGDTDTQYF. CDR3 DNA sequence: TGTGCCAGCAGCCCCGGGACAGGGGACACAGATACGCAGTATTTT. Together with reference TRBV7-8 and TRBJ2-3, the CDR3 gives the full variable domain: GAGVSQSPRYKVAKRGQDVALRCDPISGHVSLFWYQQALGQGPEFLTYFQNEAQLDKSGLPSDRFFAERPEGSVSTLKIQRTQQEDSAVYLCASSPGTGDTDTQYFGPGTRLTVL.

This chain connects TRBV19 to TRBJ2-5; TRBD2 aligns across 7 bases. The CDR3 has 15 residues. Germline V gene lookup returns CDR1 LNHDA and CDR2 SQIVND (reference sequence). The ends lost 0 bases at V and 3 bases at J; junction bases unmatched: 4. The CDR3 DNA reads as TGTGCCAGTAGTATAGATCTGGGGAGGGAAGAGACCCAGTACTTC. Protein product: CASSIDLGREETQYF.

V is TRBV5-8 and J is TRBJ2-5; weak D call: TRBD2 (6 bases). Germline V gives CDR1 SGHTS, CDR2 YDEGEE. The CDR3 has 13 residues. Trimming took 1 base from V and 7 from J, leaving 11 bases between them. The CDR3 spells CASSLYLGGTQYF. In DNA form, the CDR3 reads TGTGCCAGCAGCTTGTATCTGGGGGGGACCCAGTACTTC.

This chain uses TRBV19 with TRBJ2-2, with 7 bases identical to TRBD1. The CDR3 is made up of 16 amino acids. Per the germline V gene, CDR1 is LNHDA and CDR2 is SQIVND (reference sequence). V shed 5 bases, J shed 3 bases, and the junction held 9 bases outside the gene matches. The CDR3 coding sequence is TGTGCCAGTAGTCTCATACAGGGGCTGGACACCGGGGAGCTGTTTTTT. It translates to CASSLIQGLDTGELFF.

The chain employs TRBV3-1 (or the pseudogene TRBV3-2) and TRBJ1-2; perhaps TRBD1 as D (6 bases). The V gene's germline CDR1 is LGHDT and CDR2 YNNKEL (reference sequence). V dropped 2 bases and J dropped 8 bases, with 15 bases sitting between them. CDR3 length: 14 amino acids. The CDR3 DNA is TGTGCCAGCAGCCAAAACTCCGGGACACAAGGCTACACCTTC. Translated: CASSQNSGTQGYTF.

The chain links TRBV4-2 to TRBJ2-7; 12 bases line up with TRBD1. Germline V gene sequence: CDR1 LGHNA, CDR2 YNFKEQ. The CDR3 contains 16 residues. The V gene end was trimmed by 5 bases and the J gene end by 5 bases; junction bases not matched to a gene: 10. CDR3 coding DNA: TGTGCCAGCAGCTGGACGCCGGGACAGGGGGCGCACGAGCAGTACTTC. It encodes CASSWTPGQGAHEQYF.

CDR3 sequence (DNA): TGTGCCAGCAGCTTGGGACAGGGAGAAGGGATCACCTTC. It translates to CASSLGQGEGITF. The V and J genes are TRBV7-6 and TRBJ1-2; 9 nucleotides line up with TRBD1. Looked up from germline, CDR1 is SGHVS and CDR2 is FNYEAQ. V dropped 3 bases and J dropped 13; count of bases not matched to a gene: 9. This CDR3 has 13 residues.

CDR3 bases: TGTGCCAGCGAGGGCCGATCCTACGAGCAGTACTTC. It specifies CASEGRSYEQYF. The chain uses TRBV28 and TRBJ2-7, with D possibly matching TRBD2 (5 bases). Germline CDR1 and CDR2: MDHEN and SYDVKM. The length of the CDR3 is 12 residues. V shed 8 bases and J shed 1 base, with 9 bases lying between them.

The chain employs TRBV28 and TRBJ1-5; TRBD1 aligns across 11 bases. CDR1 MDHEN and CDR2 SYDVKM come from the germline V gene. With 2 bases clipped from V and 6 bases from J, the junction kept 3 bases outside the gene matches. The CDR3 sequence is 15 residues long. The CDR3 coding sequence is TGTGCCAGCAGTTTACCCGGGACAGGGGGTCAGCCCCAGCATTTT. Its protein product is CASSLPGTGGQPQHF.

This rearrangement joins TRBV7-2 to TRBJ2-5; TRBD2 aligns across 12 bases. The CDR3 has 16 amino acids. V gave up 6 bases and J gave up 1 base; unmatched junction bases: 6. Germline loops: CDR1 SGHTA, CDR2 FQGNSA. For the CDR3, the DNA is TGTGCCAGCAGTTCCATACTAGCGGGGGGCCAAGAGACCCAGTACTTC. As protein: CASSSILAGGQETQYF.